These 28 T cell receptor beta chains share one sample of origin, sequenced in a study of blood T cell repertoires in COVID-19. Produced via immunoSEQ multiplex PCR; TCRdb's table is partial and in-frame only. The data hold 180,000 or so clones, with roughly 80% observed a single time. The sample was PBMCs or T cells enriched from blood (not recorded which). The receptors come from a man aged 50-59 years who had recovered from COVID-19.

This sequence joins TRBV3-1 (or the pseudogene TRBV3-2) and TRBJ2-7, with D hard to call. V shed 1 base and J shed 4 bases, with 2 bases lying between them. Germline V gene lookup returns CDR1 LGHDT and CDR2 YNNKEL (reference sequence). The CDR3 covers 11 residues. The CDR3 bases are TGTGCCAGCAGCCAAGTATACGAGCAGTACTTC. Translating it yields CASSQVYEQYF.

This clone showed up just once. The chain couples TRBV7-3 to TRBJ1-3; TRBD1 matches at 8 bases. This CDR3 contains 17 residues. V lost 2 bases to trimming and J lost 3 bases; unmatched junction nucleotides: 9. The germline V gene has CDR1 SGHTA and CDR2 FQGTGA. The CDR3 loop reads CASSLLGPDRVGNTIYF. The CDR3 coding sequence is TGTGCCAGCAGCTTATTGGGCCCGGACAGGGTTGGAAACACCATATATTTT.

This clone turned up a few times. This chain connects TRBV3-1 (or the pseudogene TRBV3-2) to TRBJ1-2; D may be TRBD1 (6 bases). CDR1 is LGHDT and CDR2 is YNNKEL in the germline V gene (reference sequence). The CDR3 consists of 14 residues. V was shortened by 2 bases and J by 6 bases, with 13 bases between the two germline ends. CDR3 in DNA: TGTGCCAGCAGCCAACCAAGGGGGACCAATGGCTACACCTTC. Translating it yields CASSQPRGTNGYTF.

DNA of the CDR3: TGTGCCAGCAGCCCACAGGGCAGGCCCTATAATTCACCCCTCCACTTT. It codes for CASSPQGRPYNSPLHF. The chain joins TRBV14 to TRBJ1-6; TRBD1 might be the D (6 bases). The CDR3 totals 16 residues. Trimming removed 4 bases at V and 2 bases at J, with 12 bases between. Germline values: CDR1 SGHDN, CDR2 FVKESK.

This chain connects TRBV28 to TRBJ2-3; 9 nucleotides align to TRBD1. Germline lookup yields CDR1 MDHEN and CDR2 SYDVKM. Trimming took 5 bases from V and 4 from J; bases not matched to a gene: 7. CDR3 length: 15 residues. CDR3 loop: CASSPGQGRADTQYF. The CDR3 coding sequence is TGTGCCAGCAGTCCCGGACAGGGGCGAGCAGATACGCAGTATTTT.

The chain couples TRBV14 to TRBJ2-1, with TRBD2 matching over 7 bases. J was trimmed by 5 bases and V by 5 bases; bases with no gene match: 15. Germline values: CDR1 SGHDN, CDR2 FVKESK. This CDR3 has 17 amino acids. The CDR3 DNA sequence: TGTGCCAGCAGCAACCTGTGGGGTGGGGGGGATAACAATGAGCAGTTCTTC. It encodes CASSNLWGGGDNNEQFF.

The chain carries TRBV10-1 and TRBJ1-1; 10 nucleotides line up with TRBD1. Per the germline V gene, CDR1 is WNHNN and CDR2 is SYGVQD (reference sequence). V shed 2 bases and J 6 bases; nucleotides not matched to a gene: 6. The CDR3 is 15 amino acids. The DNA for the CDR3 is TGCGCCAGCAGTGAGACCCGACAGGGGGCTTCTGAAGCTTTCTTT. Protein sequence: CASSETRQGASEAFF.

The V call is TRBV2, the J call TRBJ1-1; D not certain. V was clipped by 1 base and J by 0 bases, with 12 bases between them. Germline V gives CDR1 SNHLY, CDR2 FYNNEI. The CDR3 totals 16 residues. CDR3 protein: CASSEGPSPMNTEAFF. The CDR3, as DNA: TGTGCCAGCAGTGAAGGACCTAGTCCGATGAACACTGAAGCTTTCTTT.

CDR3 nucleotide sequence: TGTGCCAGCAGCCAAGCAGGGGATGGCTACACCTTC. This translates into CASSQAGDGYTF. This chain uses TRBV3-1 (or the pseudogene TRBV3-2) with TRBJ1-2, with a weak D call TRBD1 (6 bases). The CDR3 is 12 residues long. In germline, CDR1 is LGHDT, CDR2 YNNKEL (reference sequence). Trimming took 1 base from V and 6 from J, leaving 6 bases between them.

This chain's CDR3 is CASSATGNLHNEQFF. CDR3 coding DNA: TGTGCCAGCAGCGCGACAGGGAACCTACACAATGAGCAGTTCTTC. The rearrangement uses TRBV9 and TRBJ2-1, with 7 nucleotides matching TRBD1. CDR1 and CDR2 (germline): SGDLS, YYNGEE. V lost 3 bases to trimming and J lost 5 bases; unmatched junction nucleotides: 8. The CDR3 loop spans 15 amino acids.

The chain carries TRBV5-1 and TRBJ1-1; D is unclear. Trimming cost V 4 bases and J 0 bases, with 10 bases left between them. Germline V gene sequence: CDR1 SGHRS, CDR2 YFSETQ. The CDR3 consists of 14 residues. CDR3 in DNA: TGCGCCAGCAGCCCCGGCGGGATGAACACTGAAGCTTTCTTT. Its protein product is CASSPGGMNTEAFF.

The V and J genes are TRBV28 and TRBJ2-7, with D perhaps TRBD1 (5 bases). The CDR3 runs to 13 residues. Per the germline V gene, CDR1 is MDHEN and CDR2 is SYDVKM. V lost 7 bases and J lost 2, with 12 bases in between. The CDR3 sequence is CASTSVGAYEQYF. CDR3 bases: TGTGCCAGCACCTCCGTAGGGGCCTACGAGCAGTACTTC.

The J gene is TRBJ2-7, the V gene TRBV5-1; TRBD1 matches 8 bases. The CDR3 is 17 residues long. The J segment lost 2 bases and the V segment lost 2 bases, leaving 12 bases of the junction unmatched. From germline, CDR1 is SGHRS and CDR2 YFSETQ. The CDR3 nucleotides read TGCGCCAGCAGCTTAACGTTCCGGGACAGGTCGACCTACGAGCAGTACTTC. Translated, it gives CASSLTFRDRSTYEQYF.

The chain is built from TRBV5-4 and TRBJ1-1, with TRBD1 matching over 7 bases. Germline CDR1 and CDR2: SGHNT and YYREEE (reference sequence). After removal of 2 bases from V and 11 bases from J, the junction contained 9 bases not matched to a gene. There are 13 residues in the CDR3. The CDR3: CASSLRQGDEAFF. CDR3 in DNA: TGTGCCAGCAGCTTACGGCAGGGGGATGAGGCTTTCTTT. Full variable domain (remainder filled in from reference TRBV5-4 and TRBJ1-1): ETGVTQSPTHLIKTRGQQVTLRCSSQSGHNTVSWYQQALGQGPQFIFQYYREEENGRGNFPPRFSGLQFPNYSSELNVNALELDDSALYLCASSLRQGDEAFFGQGTRLTVV.

The chain combines TRBV6-5 with TRBJ1-6, with TRBD1 matching over 11 bases. V lost 2 bases, J lost 7 bases, and 4 bases stayed unmatched. The CDR3 consists of 16 residues. CDR1 MNHEY and CDR2 SVGAGI come from the germline V gene. The CDR3 spells CASSYGTGGGNSPLHF. The CDR3 DNA follows: TGTGCCAGCAGTTACGGGACAGGGGGGGGAAATTCACCCCTCCACTTT.

The chain carries TRBV5-1 and TRBJ2-2, with 7 bases lining up with TRBD1. Trimming cost V 2 bases and J 1 base; bases outside gene matches: 2. Germline V lookup: CDR1 SGHRS, CDR2 YFSETQ. The CDR3 has 15 amino acids. DNA for the CDR3: TGCGCCAGCAGCTTAAACAGGGGGAACACCGGGGAGCTGTTTTTT. Translation: CASSLNRGNTGELFF.

The rearrangement links TRBV7-6 to TRBJ2-1; 12 nucleotides line up with TRBD2. This CDR3 is 15 amino acids long. Germline CDR1 is SGHVS and CDR2 is FNYEAQ. The junction had 4 bases not matched to a gene; V was cut back by 5 bases and J by 5 bases. The CDR3 nucleotides read TGTGCCAGCAGCCGAAGGACTAGCGGGGACAATGAGCAGTTCTTC. It specifies CASSRRTSGDNEQFF.

The rearrangement uses TRBV28 and TRBJ2-2; TRBD1 matches 11 bases. The length of the CDR3 is 18 residues. Per the germline V gene, CDR1 is MDHEN and CDR2 is SYDVKM. The V and J ends lost 6 bases and 3 bases, in that order; junction bases with no gene match: 12. In nucleotides, the CDR3 is TGTGCCAGCAGCCCTTGGGTTGGGGACAGGGGGGACACCGGGGAGCTGTTTTTT. Translation: CASSPWVGDRGDTGELFF. The full variable domain, in which reference TRBV28 and TRBJ2-2 provide the parts outside the CDR3, is DVKVTQSSRYLVKRTGEKVFLECVQDMDHENMFWYRQDPGLGLRLIYFSYDVKMKEKGDIPEGYSVSREKKERFSLILESASTNQTSMYLCASSPWVGDRGDTGELFFGEGSRLTVL.

V and J are TRBV9 and TRBJ1-5, with a tentative D call TRBD1 (5 bases). CDR3 size: 13 residues. V dropped 2 bases and J dropped 5 bases, with 8 bases sitting between them. In germline, CDR1 is SGDLS, CDR2 YYNGEE. CDR3 in DNA: TGTGCCAGCAGCGTCGCAGGGTATCAGCCCCAGCATTTT. It is translated as CASSVAGYQPQHF.

The rearrangement joins TRBV6-4 to TRBJ2-3; D might be TRBD1 (7 bases). V was clipped by 2 bases and J by 12 bases, with 12 bases between them. This CDR3 is built from 12 residues. Germline V gene lookup returns CDR1 MRHNA and CDR2 SNTAGT. The CDR3 DNA is TGTGCCAGCAGTGACCCAGGGGGGAAACAGTATTTT. Protein sequence: CASSDPGGKQYF.

This rearrangement joins TRBV4-1 to TRBJ2-3; D possibly corresponds to TRBD2 (5 bases). CDR1 is MGHRA and CDR2 is YSYEKL in the germline V gene. V gave up 0 bases and J gave up 3 bases, with 13 bases separating them. This CDR3 spans 16 amino acids. The CDR3 DNA reads as TGCGCCAGCAGCCAAGAAGGGAGTTTTAGGACAGATACGCAGTATTTT. This encodes CASSQEGSFRTDTQYF.

This chain links TRBV29-1 with TRBJ1-2; TRBD1 agrees at 12 bases. V shed 4 bases and J 8 bases; nucleotides not matched to a gene: 11. CDR1 SQVTM and CDR2 ANQGSEA come from the germline V gene. This CDR3 has 15 residues. The DNA for the CDR3 is TGCAGCGTTGTGACGGGACAGGGGGCGGCGGGCGGCTACACCTTC. Translation gives CSVVTGQGAAGGYTF.

This clone was detected once. The chain couples TRBV6-5 to TRBJ2-3; D gene ambiguous. With 4 bases removed from V and 2 bases from J, the gap between germline ends came to 10 bases. This CDR3 region has 14 residues. CDR1 and CDR2 from the germline V gene are MNHEY and SVGAGI. The CDR3 region is CASSSTPTTDTQYF. DNA of the CDR3: TGTGCCAGCAGTTCGACACCCACCACAGATACGCAGTATTTT.

The rearrangement joins TRBV19 to TRBJ1-2; 7 bases match TRBD1. With V trimmed by 6 bases and J by 7 bases, 2 bases remained unmatched. This CDR3 region has 11 residues. Per the germline V gene, CDR1 is LNHDA and CDR2 is SQIVND (reference sequence). CDR3 DNA sequence: TGTGCCAGTAGCCCAGGGGGTGGCTACACCTTC. Encoded protein: CASSPGGGYTF.

This chain joins TRBV10-3 and TRBJ2-1; 10 bases are a match to TRBD1. Looked up from germline, CDR1 is ENHRY and CDR2 is SYGVKD. This CDR3 has 15 residues. The V gene end was trimmed by 0 bases and the J gene end by 7 bases; junction bases not matched to a gene: 3. CDR3 DNA: TGTGCCATCAGTGAGTCGGACAGGGGGAAGAATGAGCAGTTCTTC. It encodes CAISESDRGKNEQFF.

The V gene is TRBV6-5, the J gene TRBJ2-5, with 10 nucleotides matching TRBD2. Germline V gene lookup returns CDR1 MNHEY and CDR2 SVGAGI. The CDR3 has 15 amino acids. Germline trimming cut 6 bases from V and 5 bases from J; bases unmatched to any gene: 9. For the CDR3, the DNA is TGTGCCAGCAGACTCCTAGCGGGAGTTGTGGAGACCCAGTACTTC. Amino acids: CASRLLAGVVETQYF.

The genes are TRBV6-2 or TRBV6-3 and TRBJ2-5; D remains ambiguous. Looked up from germline, CDR1 is MNHEY and CDR2 is SVGEGT. Trimming left V 2 bases short and J 1 base short, with 11 bases between. CDR3 length: 15 amino acids. This CDR3 reads CASSYLLPTQETQYF. In nucleotides, the CDR3 is TGTGCCAGCAGTTACCTTCTCCCTACCCAAGAGACCCAGTACTTC.

V and J are TRBV10-3 and TRBJ1-1, with D perhaps matching TRBD1 (6 bases). Germline V CDR1 and CDR2: ENHRY, SYGVKD. This CDR3 is built from 14 residues. The germline V and J ends were trimmed by 4 bases and 1 base, with 10 bases remaining between them. The CDR3 is CAISAAGENTEAFF. Written as DNA, the CDR3 is TGTGCCATCAGTGCCGCAGGGGAGAACACTGAAGCTTTCTTT.